This T cell receptor beta chain originates from a study of control samples from healthy donors and cancer patients. This CDR3 spans 17 amino acids. Looked up from germline, CDR1 is SGDLS and CDR2 is YYNGEE. Trimming removed 0 bases at V and 2 bases at J, with 15 bases between. The repertoire was sequenced with immunoSEQ multiplex PCR; TCRdb's copy has only in-frame clones and lacks some. The table records 60,000 to 75,000 clones, more than 70% of them present only once. Sequenced: PBMCs. The clonotype comes from a woman aged 50 to 60 with head and neck cancer. The V call is TRBV9, the J call TRBJ1-3, with D unclear. The CDR3 DNA follows: TGTGCCAGCAGCGTAGGGATAGGTGTCGCGCCTGGAAACACCATATATTTT. Protein sequence: CASSVGIGVAPGNTIYF.